Listed below are T cell receptor beta chains from one sample, sequenced in a study of blood T cell repertoires in COVID-19. Data came from immunoSEQ multiplex PCR; TCRdb stores just in-frame clones and leaves some out. The sample lists about 99,000 clones, under 90% occurring once. Material: peripheral blood. These receptors all come from a human donor in a cohort sampled during active or convalescent COVID-19. CDR3s leave out the opening cysteine and the closing phenylalanine or tryptophan. The D gene is left open where the match is weak.

j_call,d_call,v_call,cdr3_aa
TRBJ2-1,TRBD1,TRBV12-5,ASGGGRTGVDEQF
TRBJ2-1,NA,TRBV10-2,ASRDSYNEQF
TRBJ2-1,TRBD2,TRBV4-1,ASSQVLAASSYNEQF
TRBJ1-2,NA,TRBV11-2,ASSLERDTGYT
TRBJ1-2,TRBD1,TRBV5-6,ASSSTGYGYT
TRBJ1-4,TRBD1,TRBV6-5,ASGTDRGQGKLF
TRBJ2-7,TRBD1,TRBV6-6,ASSYGQGFEYEQY
TRBJ2-2,NA,TRBV6-5,ASSYGGTGTGELF
TRBJ1-1,TRBD1,TRBV19,ASSIDRQGGGTEAF
TRBJ2-3,NA,TRBV15,ATSRGGFADTQY
TRBJ2-7,NA,TRBV11-3,ASSLAPGGTYEQY
TRBJ1-4,NA,TRBV13,ASSFFGGGEKLF
TRBJ2-2,NA,TRBV19,ASASGGLNTGELF
TRBJ2-5,NA,TRBV29-1,SVVRRGYQETQY
TRBJ2-2,NA,TRBV3-1/TRBV3-2,ASSQGGSYTGELF
TRBJ2-7,TRBD1,TRBV24-1,ATSEGQGRKQY
TRBJ1-4,NA,TRBV14,ASSQVSAGREKLF
TRBJ2-5,TRBD1,TRBV11-1,ASSSLTGGVETQY
TRBJ2-1,TRBD1,TRBV30,AWRGDRGLGNEQF
TRBJ1-1,TRBD1,TRBV12-3/TRBV12-4,ASSLDRGQVAF
TRBJ2-4,TRBD2,TRBV9,ASSATSGGDIAKNIQY
TRBJ1-2,TRBD1,TRBV18,ASSPETGGLDGYT
TRBJ1-1,NA,TRBV18,ASSPGNMNTEAF
TRBJ1-4,NA,TRBV28,ASSLSRGTNEKLF
TRBJ1-3,NA,TRBV4-2,ASTQDPGGSGNTIY
TRBJ2-2,NA,TRBV5-1,ASSFGTFGELF
TRBJ1-3,NA,TRBV12-3/TRBV12-4,ASSFGGRNTIY
TRBJ2-1,TRBD1,TRBV2,ASGMGTGSFEQF
TRBJ1-3,NA,TRBV3-1/TRBV3-2,ASSLGTFGNTIY
TRBJ1-3,NA,TRBV5-5,ASSSESFSGNTIY
TRBJ2-3,TRBD2,TRBV28,ASSLLGTNTDTQY
TRBJ2-1,TRBD2,TRBV11-2,ASSSPGTSGYNEQF
TRBJ2-2,TRBD1,TRBV10-3,ASAHRGRVNTGELF
TRBJ1-6,TRBD1,TRBV6-5,ASSRDRDNSPLH
TRBJ1-2,TRBD1,TRBV15,ATSRDLDRDYGYT
TRBJ1-2,TRBD1,TRBV5-1,ASSAGQGAVGYT
TRBJ2-2,TRBD1,TRBV7-6,ASSLARRGTGDTGELF
TRBJ1-5,NA,TRBV7-2,ASSSRVGGDQPQH
TRBJ1-3,TRBD1,TRBV4-2,ASSQQGQGAGGNTIY
TRBJ2-5,NA,TRBV7-9,AGSYSGDNRYQETQY
TRBJ1-1,TRBD1,TRBV10-3,AISPTGARNTEAF